A selection of T cell receptor beta chains follows, all from one sample in a study of monozygotic twins with inflammatory bowel disease. TCRdb processed the 5' RACE reads again and assigns one entry to each CDR3 protein, with no DNA. The table lists about 210,000 distinct CDR3 sequences. Sequencing input: blood. These receptors came from a human donor with ulcerative colitis or Crohn's disease, or a healthy co-twin of an affected twin (not recorded which). CDR3s include the opening cysteine and the closing phenylalanine or tryptophan. The order of the fields is CDR3 protein, V gene, J gene.

CASSQDDRSYGYTF	TRBV12-3/TRBV12-4	TRBJ1-2
CASRIQGEYGYTF	TRBV28	TRBJ1-2
CASSEADTQYF	TRBV7-2	TRBJ2-3
CATSPRDRGEAFF	TRBV15	TRBJ1-1
CASSQDRYTEAFF	TRBV14	TRBJ1-1
CSAVGVGEKLFF	TRBV20-1	TRBJ1-4
CASSSPAGESTDTQYF	TRBV7-3	TRBJ2-3
CSALAQGQETQYF	TRBV20-1	TRBJ2-5
CASRSMPSDRGRGYTF	TRBV5-1	TRBJ1-2
CSARNPGASSGNTIYF	TRBV20-1	TRBJ1-3
CASSPVGWSSYNEQFF	TRBV14	TRBJ2-1
CASSLDRVRDGYTF	TRBV4-1	TRBJ1-2
CATSRESTSNTGELFF	TRBV15	TRBJ2-2
CSARDVGAGDTDTRYF	TRBV20-1	TRBJ2-3
CASSFQSGDTYEQYF	TRBV7-2	TRBJ2-7
CSARFRQGARFYEQYF	TRBV20-1	TRBJ2-7
CASSYFRRDTGELFF	TRBV6-5	TRBJ2-2
CASSEGAGGSPLHF	TRBV6-1	TRBJ1-6